Detailed here is one T cell receptor beta chain. What it recognizes is unknown. The assay was immunoSEQ multiplex PCR, and TCRdb's table has in-frame clones only and misses some. Of around 43,000 clones listed, around nine tenths were seen once; the top ten hold around 13%. This sample was taken from a study of OX40 agonist ivuxolimab in advanced cancers. Background on the study: Prior therapy, whether anti-PD-1, anti-PD-L1 or anti-CTLA-4, was allowed, and under 50% had some.

Study-level points and caveats: At 0.1 to 3.0 mg/kg and by week 6, clonal expansion occurred in CD4+ and CD8+ blood T cells.

The CDR3 loop spans 16 amino acids. Germline CDR1 and CDR2: SGDLS and YYNGEE. V lost 4 bases, J lost 3 bases, and 11 bases stayed unmatched. Source: CD4+ or CD8+ T cells sorted from blood, taken in a trial of the OX40 agonist ivuxolimab. The TCR was taken from an adult with an advanced solid tumor such as melanoma, head and neck, liver or kidney cancer. The rearrangement links TRBV9 to TRBJ2-7; 9 bases agree with TRBD1. DNA for the CDR3: TGTGCCAGCAGCCCCCAACAGGGGGCCCCTAGCTACGAGCAGTACTTC. Protein sequence: CASSPQQGAPSYEQYF.